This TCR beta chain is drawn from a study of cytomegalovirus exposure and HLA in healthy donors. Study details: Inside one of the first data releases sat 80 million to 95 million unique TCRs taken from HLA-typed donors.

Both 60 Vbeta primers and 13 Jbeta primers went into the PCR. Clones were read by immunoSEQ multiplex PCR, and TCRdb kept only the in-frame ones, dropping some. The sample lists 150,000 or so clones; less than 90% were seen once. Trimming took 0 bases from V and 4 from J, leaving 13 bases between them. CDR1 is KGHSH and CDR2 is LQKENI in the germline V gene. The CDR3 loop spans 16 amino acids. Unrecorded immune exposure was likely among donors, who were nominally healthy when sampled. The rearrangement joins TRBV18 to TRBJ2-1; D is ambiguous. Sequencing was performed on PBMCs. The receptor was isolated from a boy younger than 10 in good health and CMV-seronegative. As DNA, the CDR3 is TGTGCCAGCTCACCACCGGTTAGTCTGATATACAATGAGCAGTTCTTC. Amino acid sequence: CASSPPVSLIYNEQFF. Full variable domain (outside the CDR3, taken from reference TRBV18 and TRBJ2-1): NAGVMQNPRHLVRRRGQEARLRCSPMKGHSHVYWYRQLPEEGLKFMVYLQKENIIDESGMPKERFSAEFPKEGPSILRIQQVVRGDSAAYFCASSPPVSLIYNEQFFGPGTRLTVL.